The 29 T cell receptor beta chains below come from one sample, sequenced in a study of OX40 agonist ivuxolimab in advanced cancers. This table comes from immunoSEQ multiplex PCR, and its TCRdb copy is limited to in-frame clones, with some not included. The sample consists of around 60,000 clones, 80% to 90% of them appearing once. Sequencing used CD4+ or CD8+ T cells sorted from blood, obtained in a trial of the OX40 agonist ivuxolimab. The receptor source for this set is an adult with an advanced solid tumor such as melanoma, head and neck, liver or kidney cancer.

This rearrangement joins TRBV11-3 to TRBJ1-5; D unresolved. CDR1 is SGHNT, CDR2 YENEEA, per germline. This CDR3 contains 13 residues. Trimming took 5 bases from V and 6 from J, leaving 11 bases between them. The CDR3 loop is CASSPGPGQPQHF. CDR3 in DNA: TGTGCCAGCAGCCCGGGCCCAGGTCAGCCCCAGCATTTT.

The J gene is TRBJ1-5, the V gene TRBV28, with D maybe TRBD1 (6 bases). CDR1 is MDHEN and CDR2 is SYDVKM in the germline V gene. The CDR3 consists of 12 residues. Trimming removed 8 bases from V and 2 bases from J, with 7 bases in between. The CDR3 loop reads CASGGRNQPQHF. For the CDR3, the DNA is TGTGCCAGCGGGGGCCGCAATCAGCCCCAGCATTTT.

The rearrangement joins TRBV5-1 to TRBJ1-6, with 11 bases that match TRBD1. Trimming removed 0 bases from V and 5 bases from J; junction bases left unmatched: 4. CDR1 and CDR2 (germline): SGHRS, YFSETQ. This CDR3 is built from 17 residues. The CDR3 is CASSLATGQGDNSPLHF. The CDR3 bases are TGCGCCAGCAGCTTGGCCACGGGACAGGGGGATAATTCACCCCTCCACTTT.

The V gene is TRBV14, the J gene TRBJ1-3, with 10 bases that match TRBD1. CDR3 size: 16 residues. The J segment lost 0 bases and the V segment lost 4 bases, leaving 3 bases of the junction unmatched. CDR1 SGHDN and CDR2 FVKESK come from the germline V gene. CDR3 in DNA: TGTGCCAGCAGCCCCGGGACAGGGGTCTCTGGAAACACCATATATTTT. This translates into CASSPGTGVSGNTIYF.

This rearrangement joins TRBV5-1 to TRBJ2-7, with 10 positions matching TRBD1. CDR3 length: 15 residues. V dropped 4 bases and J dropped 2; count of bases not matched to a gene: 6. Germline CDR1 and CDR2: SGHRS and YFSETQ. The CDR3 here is CASSATGGGTYEQYF. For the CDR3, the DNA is TGCGCCAGCAGCGCGACAGGGGGCGGAACCTACGAGCAGTACTTC.

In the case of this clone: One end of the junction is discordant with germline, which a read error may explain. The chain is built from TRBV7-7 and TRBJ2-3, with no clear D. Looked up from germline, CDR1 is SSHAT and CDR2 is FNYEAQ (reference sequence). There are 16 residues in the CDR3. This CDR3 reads CASSLGLAAHGDTQYF. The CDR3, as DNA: TGTGCTAGCAGCTTAGGTCTCGCAGCTCATGGGGATACGCAGTATTTT.

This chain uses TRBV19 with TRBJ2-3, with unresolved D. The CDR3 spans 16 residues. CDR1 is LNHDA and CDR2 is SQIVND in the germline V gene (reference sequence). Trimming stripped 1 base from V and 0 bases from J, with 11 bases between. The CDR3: CASSIGTSTSTDTQYF. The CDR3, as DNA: TGTGCCAGTAGTATAGGCACCTCCACTAGCACAGATACGCAGTATTTT.

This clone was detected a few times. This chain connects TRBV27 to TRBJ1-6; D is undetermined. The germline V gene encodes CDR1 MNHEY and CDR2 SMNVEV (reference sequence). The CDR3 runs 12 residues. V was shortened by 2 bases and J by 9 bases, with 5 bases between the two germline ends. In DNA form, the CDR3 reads TGTGCCAGCAGTTTAGGTTTTTCACCCCTCCACTTT. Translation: CASSLGFSPLHF.

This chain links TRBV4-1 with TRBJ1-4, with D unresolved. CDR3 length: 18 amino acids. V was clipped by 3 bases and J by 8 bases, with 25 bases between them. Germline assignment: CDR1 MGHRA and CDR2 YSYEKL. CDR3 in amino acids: CASSQTSRLMDVGEKLFF. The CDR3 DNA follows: TGCGCCAGCAGCCAGACCAGTCGGCTAATGGATGTGGGCGAAAAACTGTTTTTT.

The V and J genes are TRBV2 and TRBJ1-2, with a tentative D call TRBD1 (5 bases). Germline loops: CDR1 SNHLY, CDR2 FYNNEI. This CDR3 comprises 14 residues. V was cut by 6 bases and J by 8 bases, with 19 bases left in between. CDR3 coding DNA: TGTGCCAGCAGGGGGCCGAGGCTGTTAGGAGGCTACACCTTC. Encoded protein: CASRGPRLLGGYTF.

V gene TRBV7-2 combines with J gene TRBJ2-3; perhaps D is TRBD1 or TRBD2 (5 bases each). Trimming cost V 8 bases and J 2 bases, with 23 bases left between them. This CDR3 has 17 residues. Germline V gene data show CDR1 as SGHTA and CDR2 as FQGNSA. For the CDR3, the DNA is TGTGCCAGCGGCCCAGGGAGTTCCTGGGGCCTCACAGATACGCAGTATTTT. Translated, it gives CASGPGSSWGLTDTQYF.

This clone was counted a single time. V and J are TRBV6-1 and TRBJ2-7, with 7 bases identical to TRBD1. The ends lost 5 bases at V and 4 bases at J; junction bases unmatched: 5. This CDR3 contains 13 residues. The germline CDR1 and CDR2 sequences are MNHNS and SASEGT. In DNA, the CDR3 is TGTGCCAGCAGTAGGGACAGAGTTTACGAGCAGTACTTC. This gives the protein CASSRDRVYEQYF.

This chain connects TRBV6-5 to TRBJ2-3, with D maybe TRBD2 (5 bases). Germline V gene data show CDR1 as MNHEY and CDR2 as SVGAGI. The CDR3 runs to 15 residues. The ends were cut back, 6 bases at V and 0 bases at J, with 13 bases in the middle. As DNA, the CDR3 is TGTGCCAGCAGCAAACGGGGAGCTAGCACAGATACGCAGTATTTT. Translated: CASSKRGASTDTQYF.

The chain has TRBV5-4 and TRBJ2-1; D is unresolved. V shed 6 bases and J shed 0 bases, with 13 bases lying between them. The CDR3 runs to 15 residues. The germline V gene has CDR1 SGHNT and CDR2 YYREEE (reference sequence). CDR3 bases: TGTGCCAGCACCTCCGACCCGAGCTCCTACAATGAGCAGTTCTTC. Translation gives CASTSDPSSYNEQFF.

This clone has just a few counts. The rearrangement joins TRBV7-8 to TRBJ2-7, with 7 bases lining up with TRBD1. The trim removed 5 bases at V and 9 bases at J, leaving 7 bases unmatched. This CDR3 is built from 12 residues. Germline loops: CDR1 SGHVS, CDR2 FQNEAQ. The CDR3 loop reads CASSPGPGGQYF. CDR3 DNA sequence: TGTGCCAGCAGCCCAGGCCCAGGGGGGCAGTACTTC.

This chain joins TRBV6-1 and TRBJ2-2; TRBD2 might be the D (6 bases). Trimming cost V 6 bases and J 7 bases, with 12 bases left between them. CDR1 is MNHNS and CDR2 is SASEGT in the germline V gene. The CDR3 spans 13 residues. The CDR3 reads CASSRELIGELFF. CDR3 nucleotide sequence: TGTGCCAGCAGCCGGGAGCTCATCGGGGAGCTGTTTTTT.

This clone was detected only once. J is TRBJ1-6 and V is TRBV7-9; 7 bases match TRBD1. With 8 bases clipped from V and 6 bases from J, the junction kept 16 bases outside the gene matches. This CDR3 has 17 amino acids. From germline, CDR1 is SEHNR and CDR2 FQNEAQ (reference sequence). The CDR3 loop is CASQGTSLTGFNSPLHF. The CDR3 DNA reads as TGTGCCAGCCAGGGGACCAGCCTGACAGGGTTTAATTCACCCCTCCACTTT.

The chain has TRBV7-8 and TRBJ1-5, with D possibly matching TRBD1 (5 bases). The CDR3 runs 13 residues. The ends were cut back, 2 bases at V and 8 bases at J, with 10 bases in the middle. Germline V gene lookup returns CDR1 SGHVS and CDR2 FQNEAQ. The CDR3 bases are TGTGCCAGCAGCTTACCTTCAGGGAAGCCCCAGCATTTT. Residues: CASSLPSGKPQHF.

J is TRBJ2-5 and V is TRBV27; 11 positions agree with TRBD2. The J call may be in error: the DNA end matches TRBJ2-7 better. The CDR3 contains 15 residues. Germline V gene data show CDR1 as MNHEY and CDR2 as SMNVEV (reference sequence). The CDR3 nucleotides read TGTGCCAGCAGATTTGCTAGCGGGGGGCTCGACGAGCAGTACTTC. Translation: CASRFASGGLDEQYF.

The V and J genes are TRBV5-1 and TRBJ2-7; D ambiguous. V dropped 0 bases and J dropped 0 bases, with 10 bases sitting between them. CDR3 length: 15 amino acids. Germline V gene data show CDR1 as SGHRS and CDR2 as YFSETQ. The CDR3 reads CASSLGGLPSYEQYF. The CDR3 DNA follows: TGCGCCAGCAGCTTGGGGGGTCTACCCTCCTACGAGCAGTACTTC.

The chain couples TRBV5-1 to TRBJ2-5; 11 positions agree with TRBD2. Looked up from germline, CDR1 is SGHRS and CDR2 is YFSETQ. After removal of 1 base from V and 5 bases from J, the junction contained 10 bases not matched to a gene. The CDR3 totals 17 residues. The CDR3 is CASSLQGTSGSGETQYF. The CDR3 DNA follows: TGCGCCAGCAGCTTGCAGGGGACTAGCGGTTCGGGGGAGACCCAGTACTTC.

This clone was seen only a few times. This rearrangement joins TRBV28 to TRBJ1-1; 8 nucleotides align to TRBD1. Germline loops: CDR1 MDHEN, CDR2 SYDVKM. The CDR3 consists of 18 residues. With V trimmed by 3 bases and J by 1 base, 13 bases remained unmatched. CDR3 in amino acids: CASSLVDRGLSPNTEAFF. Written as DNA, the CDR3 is TGTGCCAGCAGTTTGGTAGACAGGGGACTCTCCCCGAACACTGAAGCTTTCTTT.

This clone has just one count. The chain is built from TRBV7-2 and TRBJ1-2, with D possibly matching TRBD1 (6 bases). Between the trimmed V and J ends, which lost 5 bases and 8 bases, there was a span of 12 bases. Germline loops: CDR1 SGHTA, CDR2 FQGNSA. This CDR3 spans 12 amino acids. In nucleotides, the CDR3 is TGTGCCAGCAGCCCCGACAGGAACGGCTACACCTTC. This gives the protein CASSPDRNGYTF. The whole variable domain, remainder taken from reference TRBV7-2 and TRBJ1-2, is GAGVSQSPSNKVTEKGKDVELRCDPISGHTALYWYRQSLGQGLEFLIYFQGNSAPDKSGLPSDRFSAERTGGSVSTLTIQRTQQEDSAVYLCASSPDRNGYTFGSGTRLTVV.

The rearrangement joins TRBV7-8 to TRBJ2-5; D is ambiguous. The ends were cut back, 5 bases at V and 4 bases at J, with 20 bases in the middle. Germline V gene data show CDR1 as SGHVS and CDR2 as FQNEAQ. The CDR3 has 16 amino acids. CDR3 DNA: TGTGCCAGCAGCCAAGCCCCGGCGGCCACGTCAGAGACCCAGTACTTC. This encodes CASSQAPAATSETQYF.

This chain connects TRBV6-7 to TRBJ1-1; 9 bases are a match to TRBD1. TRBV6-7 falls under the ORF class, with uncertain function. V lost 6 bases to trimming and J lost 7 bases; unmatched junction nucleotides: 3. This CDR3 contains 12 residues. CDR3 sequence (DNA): TGTGCCAGCAGGCAGGGACAGGGTGAAGCTTTCTTT. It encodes CASRQGQGEAFF.

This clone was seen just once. CDR3 protein: CASSIGQVTQETQYF. CDR3 sequence (DNA): TGTGCCAGTAGTATTGGACAGGTCACACAAGAGACCCAGTACTTC. The rearrangement joins TRBV19 to TRBJ2-5, with 7 nucleotides matching TRBD1. Germline V gives CDR1 LNHDA, CDR2 SQIVND (reference sequence). The CDR3 totals 15 residues. V lost 3 bases, J lost 2 bases, and 6 bases stayed unmatched.

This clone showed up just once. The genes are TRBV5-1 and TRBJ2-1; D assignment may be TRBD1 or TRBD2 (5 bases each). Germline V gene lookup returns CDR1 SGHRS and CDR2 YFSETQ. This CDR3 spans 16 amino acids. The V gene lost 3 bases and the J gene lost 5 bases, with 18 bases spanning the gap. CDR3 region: CASSSRPGATNNEQFF. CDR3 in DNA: TGCGCCAGCAGCTCCCGTCCCGGGGCGACGAACAATGAGCAGTTCTTC.

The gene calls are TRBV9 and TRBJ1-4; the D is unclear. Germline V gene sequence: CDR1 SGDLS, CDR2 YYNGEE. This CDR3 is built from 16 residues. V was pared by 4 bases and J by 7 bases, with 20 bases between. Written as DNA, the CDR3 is TGTGCCAGCAGCCCAGGTGGCAGCCCAGGTCGTGAAAAACTGTTTTTT. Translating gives CASSPGGSPGREKLFF.

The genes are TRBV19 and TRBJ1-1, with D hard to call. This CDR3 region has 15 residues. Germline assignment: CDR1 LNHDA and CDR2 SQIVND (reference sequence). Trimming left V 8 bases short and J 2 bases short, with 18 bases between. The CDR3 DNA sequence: TGTGCCAGTCGAGGAGCGGGGTTACCCAACACTGAAGCTTTCTTT. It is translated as CASRGAGLPNTEAFF.